The 9 T cell receptor beta chains reported below all come from one sample, sequenced in a study of blood T cell repertoires in COVID-19 (dated by TCRdb to 2020 to 2021). The library was built by means of the immunoSEQ multiplex PCR assay. The clones in this table, taken by TCRdb from immuneACCESS, are in-frame only. Not every clone is retained; where verified, under half of the shortfall comes from an unresolved V gene, and the cause of the rest is unknown. The sample contains 400,000 to 450,000 clones, around 89% of them found a single time. Roughly 1.5% of the sample rests with the top ten. The source material was peripheral blood. The origin of the receptors is a woman aged 40 to 55 with COVID-19, enrolled during active disease.

The chain has TRBV7-6 and TRBJ1-1; 10 bases align to TRBD1. This CDR3 has 13 residues. Germline V gives CDR1 SGHVS, CDR2 FNYEAQ. Germline trimming cut 4 bases from V and 8 bases from J; bases unmatched to any gene: 4. The CDR3 DNA reads as TGTGCCAGCAGCTCTGACAGGGGGCAAGAAGCTTTCTTT. Its protein is CASSSDRGQEAFF.

V and J are TRBV10-3 and TRBJ1-5, with D perhaps matching TRBD1 (6 bases). This CDR3 region has 12 residues. CDR1 is ENHRY, CDR2 SYGVKD, per germline. Trimming removed 10 bases from V and 3 bases from J, with 10 bases in between. This CDR3 reads CATGGANQPQHF. The CDR3 nucleotides read TGTGCCACCGGGGGGGCCAATCAGCCCCAGCATTTT.

This chain joins TRBV6-5 and TRBJ2-5, with D possibly being TRBD2 (5 bases). CDR3 length equals 12 residues. Germline lookup yields CDR1 MNHEY and CDR2 SVGAGI. V lost 6 bases and J lost 7, with 12 bases in between. The CDR3 DNA sequence: TGTGCCAGCAGGGCTAGCCTTGGGACCCAGTACTTC. This codes for CASRASLGTQYF.

The chain employs TRBV5-1 and TRBJ1-1, with D possibly TRBD1 on 5 matching bases. The germline V gene has CDR1 SGHRS and CDR2 YFSETQ. CDR3 length equals 15 residues. Deletions cut 1 base from V and 1 base from J, with 11 bases between. CDR3: CASSLLQGKNTEAFF. The CDR3, as DNA: TGCGCCAGCAGCTTGTTGCAGGGAAAGAACACTGAAGCTTTCTTT.

The J gene is TRBJ2-5, the V gene TRBV5-1; 7 nucleotides agree with TRBD2. V dropped 3 bases and J dropped 5; count of bases not matched to a gene: 7. CDR3 length: 14 residues. Germline CDR1 is SGHRS and CDR2 is YFSETQ. The CDR3 here is CASSSRLAGETQYF. In DNA form, the CDR3 reads TGCGCCAGCAGCTCCCGACTAGCAGGCGAGACCCAGTACTTC.

V usage is TRBV5-1 and J usage is TRBJ1-1; D perhaps matches TRBD1 (6 bases). Trimming removed 4 bases from V and 1 base from J, with 11 bases in between. The CDR3 covers 14 residues. Germline V gives CDR1 SGHRS, CDR2 YFSETQ. CDR3 in amino acids: CASSLTTGNTEAFF. For the CDR3, the DNA is TGCGCCAGCAGCCTTACGACAGGGAACACTGAAGCTTTCTTT. Looking up the rest from reference TRBV5-1 and TRBJ1-1 gives the full variable domain: KAGVTQTPRYLIKTRGQQVTLSCSPISGHRSVSWYQQTPGQGLQFLFEYFSETQRNKGNFPGRFSGRQFSNSRSEMNVSTLELGDSALYLCASSLTTGNTEAFFGQGTRLTVV.

The chain combines TRBV19 with TRBJ2-3; a possible D gene is TRBD2 (6 bases). CDR1 and CDR2 from the germline V gene are LNHDA and SQIVND (reference sequence). Trimming shortened V by 2 bases and J by 0 bases, and 18 bases separated the two germline ends. CDR3 length: 18 amino acids. CDR3 residues: CASSITAGTPTSTDTQYF. The DNA for the CDR3 is TGTGCCAGTAGTATAACGGCGGGGACCCCTACTAGCACAGATACGCAGTATTTT.

V and J are TRBV21-1 and TRBJ2-7; the DNA was not used to check the table's D call, TRBD2. TRBV21-1 is shown as a pseudogene. This CDR3 comprises 17 residues. In DNA form, the CDR3 reads TGTGCCAGCAGCAATTGTGGATATGGACTAGCGGGATACGAGCAGTACTTC. This translates into CASSNCGYGLAGYEQYF.

The J gene is TRBJ1-2, the V gene TRBV28, with D maybe TRBD1 (5 bases). In germline, CDR1 is MDHEN, CDR2 SYDVKM. This CDR3 has 15 amino acids. V was trimmed by 3 bases and J by 2 bases, leaving 13 bases between them. This chain's CDR3 is CASSFQVQGNYGYTF. The CDR3 nucleotides read TGTGCCAGCAGTTTCCAGGTCCAGGGCAACTATGGCTACACCTTC.